A single sample gave rise to the 10 T cell receptor beta chains below, sequenced in a study of blood T cell repertoires in COVID-19. Sequenced by immunoSEQ multiplex PCR; TCRdb stores in-frame clones only, minus some. The sample holds tens of thousands of clones, 65% to 85% seen once. The sequencing input was peripheral blood. These receptors were obtained from a human donor in a cohort sampled during active COVID-19.

The chain uses TRBV6-1 and TRBJ1-2; the D is unclear. CDR3 length equals 15 residues. The germline V and J ends were trimmed by 3 bases and 0 bases, with 11 bases remaining between them. Germline V gene lookup returns CDR1 MNHNS and CDR2 SASEGT. CDR3 sequence reads: CASSDRRTSNYGYTF. DNA of the CDR3: TGTGCCAGCAGTGACAGAAGAACCTCTAACTATGGCTACACCTTC.

The chain employs TRBV7-2 and TRBJ2-7, with 7 bases fitting TRBD1. The CDR3 spans 14 residues. Germline trimming cut 5 bases from V and 2 bases from J; bases unmatched to any gene: 6. Germline lookup yields CDR1 SGHTA and CDR2 FQGNSA. The CDR3 bases are TGTGCCAGCAGCGCGAGGACAGGACCCTACGAGCAGTACTTC. It is translated as CASSARTGPYEQYF. The variable domain in full, completed from reference TRBV7-2 and TRBJ2-7, reads GAGVSQSPSNKVTEKGKDVELRCDPISGHTALYWYRQSLGQGLEFLIYFQGNSAPDKSGLPSDRFSAERTGGSVSTLTIQRTQQEDSAVYLCASSARTGPYEQYFGPGTRLTVT.

This clone was counted a few times. The chain uses TRBV9 and TRBJ1-1; TRBD1 might be the D (5 bases). Germline-derived CDR1 and CDR2 are SGDLS and YYNGEE. V was trimmed by 0 bases and J by 4 bases, leaving 10 bases between them. The CDR3 length is 14 residues. The CDR3 here is CASSVGQGVTEAFF. The CDR3 DNA sequence: TGTGCCAGCAGCGTAGGGCAGGGTGTCACTGAAGCTTTCTTT.

The gene calls are TRBV14 and TRBJ2-1, with D possibly being TRBD2 (5 bases). V lost 4 bases and J lost 11, with 15 bases in between. The CDR3 consists of 13 residues. Germline CDR1 is SGHDN and CDR2 is FVKESK. CDR3 coding DNA: TGTGCCAGCAGCCCCCAATTCGAGGGTCAGCAGTTCTTC. Translating it yields CASSPQFEGQQFF.

The chain links TRBV5-1 to TRBJ2-3; D might be TRBD1 (6 bases). Germline assignment: CDR1 SGHRS and CDR2 YFSETQ. The V end was cut by 3 bases, the J end by 0 bases, with 11 bases between. The CDR3 has 15 residues. The CDR3 DNA is TGCGCCAGCAGCTCCAAGGACAGAAGCACAGATACGCAGTATTTT. Its translation: CASSSKDRSTDTQYF.

V gene TRBV5-8 combines with J gene TRBJ2-2; D possibly corresponds to TRBD2 (5 bases). Trimming took off 2 bases at V and 1 base at J, with 6 bases between the two ends. Germline V gene sequence: CDR1 SGHTS, CDR2 YDEGEE. The CDR3 consists of 14 residues. Written as DNA, the CDR3 is TGTGCCAGCAGCTTAGGAGGGAACACCGGGGAGCTGTTTTTT. This codes for CASSLGGNTGELFF.

The DNA for the CDR3 is TGTGCCAGCAGCCCCGATATAGCGGGGGGAGAGACCCAGTACTTC. Residues: CASSPDIAGGETQYF. The J gene is TRBJ2-5, the V gene TRBV5-4, with 10 bases aligning to TRBD2. The CDR3 runs 15 residues. The germline V gene encodes CDR1 SGHNT and CDR2 YYREEE (reference sequence). V was pared by 4 bases and J by 4 bases, with 7 bases of the junction left unmatched. Using reference TRBV5-4 and TRBJ2-5 for the parts outside the CDR3, the full variable domain is ETGVTQSPTHLIKTRGQQVTLRCSSQSGHNTVSWYQQALGQGPQFIFQYYREEENGRGNFPPRFSGLQFPNYSSELNVNALELDDSALYLCASSPDIAGGETQYFGPGTRLLVL.

This chain connects TRBV6-4 to TRBJ2-3, with TRBD1 identical over 9 bases. V gave up 8 bases and J gave up 5 bases; unmatched junction bases: 8. The germline V gene encodes CDR1 MRHNA and CDR2 SNTAGT. The CDR3 has 14 residues. DNA of the CDR3: TGTGCCAGCGCGCTTGACAGGGGGGAAGATACGCAGTATTTT. Protein product: CASALDRGEDTQYF.

This clone was seen more than once but under ten times. The chain employs TRBV6-1 and TRBJ2-2; 7 bases map to TRBD1. CDR1 and CDR2 from the germline V gene are MNHNS and SASEGT. The V segment lost 3 bases and the J segment 2 bases; nucleotides outside the gene matches: 3. The CDR3 extends over 15 amino acids. Written as DNA, the CDR3 is TGTGCCAGCAGTGATACAGGGGTTAACACCGGGGAGCTGTTTTTT. Protein: CASSDTGVNTGELFF.

The chain has TRBV18 and TRBJ1-2, with 9 bases lining up with TRBD1. This CDR3 has 15 residues. V lost 5 bases, J lost 4 bases, and 8 bases stayed unmatched. The V gene's germline CDR1 is KGHSH and CDR2 LQKENI. CDR3 loop: CASSGNRGRGYGYTF. The DNA for the CDR3 is TGTGCCAGCTCAGGCAACAGGGGGCGCGGCTATGGCTACACCTTC.